The 20 T cell receptor beta chains reported below all come from one sample, sequenced in a study of cytomegalovirus exposure and HLA in healthy donors. The PCR employed 60 Vbeta primers together with 13 Jbeta primers. Clones were read by immunoSEQ multiplex PCR, and TCRdb kept only the in-frame ones, dropping some. The sample records some 140,000 clones, about four fifths being singletons. Sequenced sample: PBMCs. The receptors derive from a man aged 30 to 45 in good health and CMV-seropositive.

V is TRBV11-2 and J is TRBJ2-5; TRBD1 might be the D (7 bases). Germline V lookup: CDR1 SGHAT, CDR2 FQNNGV. CDR3 length: 17 residues. V was shortened by 4 bases and J by 5 bases, with 23 bases between the two germline ends. The CDR3 loop reads CASSSSPGGRLGETQYF. CDR3 sequence (DNA): TGTGCCAGCAGCTCCTCCCCAGGGGGGAGATTGGGGGAGACCCAGTACTTC.

This clone was picked up a small number of times. The chain is built from TRBV5-1 and TRBJ1-2; D ambiguous. The CDR3 sequence is 12 residues long. The V gene lost 0 bases and the J gene lost 8 bases, with 8 bases spanning the gap. CDR1 is SGHRS and CDR2 is YFSETQ in the germline V gene. Here the CDR3 DNA reads TGCGCCAGCAGCTTGGTCGGGGAAGGCTACACCTTC. Amino acid sequence: CASSLVGEGYTF.

This clone was counted a few times. This chain uses TRBV27 with TRBJ2-3, with 7 bases that match TRBD2. The CDR3 is made up of 15 amino acids. Germline values: CDR1 MNHEY, CDR2 SMNVEV (reference sequence). After removal of 6 bases from V and 2 bases from J, the junction contained 8 bases not matched to a gene. The CDR3 here is CASRARAGITDTQYF. For the CDR3, the DNA is TGTGCCAGCAGGGCCAGAGCGGGGATCACAGATACGCAGTATTTT.

In its sample, this clone was seen a few times. This sequence joins TRBV4-1 and TRBJ2-7, with D perhaps matching TRBD1 (6 bases). Trimming cost V 4 bases and J 6 bases, with 19 bases left between them. The germline gives CDR1 MGHRA, CDR2 YSYEKL. The CDR3 loop spans 15 amino acids. CDR3 loop: CASSLGTLRDGEQYF. CDR3 nucleotide sequence: TGCGCCAGCAGCCTCGGGACACTCCGTGATGGCGAGCAGTACTTC.

This sequence joins TRBV27 and TRBJ2-5, with D possibly being TRBD1 (5 bases). The J call may be mistaken, given a closer DNA end match to TRBJ2-7. The CDR3 is 15 amino acids. Germline CDR1 reads MNHEY; CDR2 reads SMNVEV (reference sequence). The CDR3 coding sequence is TGTGCCAGCAGTTTATCAGGACACCTATTCTACGAGCAGTACTTC. The encoded protein is CASSLSGHLFYEQYF.

This clone was observed once. The rearrangement uses TRBV19 and TRBJ1-2; D not resolved. This CDR3 contains 15 residues. Germline CDR1 reads LNHDA; CDR2 reads SQIVND (reference sequence). Between the trimmed V and J ends, which lost 5 bases and 2 bases, there was a span of 15 bases. In DNA form, the CDR3 reads TGTGCCAGTAGTCCTCAAGAGGGCGGCAACTATGGCTACACCTTC. Translation: CASSPQEGGNYGYTF.

The chain employs TRBV7-6 and TRBJ1-2, with TRBD1 as a possible D gene (5 bases). Germline V gene sequence: CDR1 SGHVS, CDR2 FNYEAQ. The CDR3 runs to 13 residues. Trimming stripped 5 bases from V and 2 bases from J, with 9 bases between. The chain's CDR3 is CASSTNRNYGYTF. CDR3 nucleotides: TGTGCCAGCAGCACTAACAGGAACTATGGCTACACCTTC.

The V gene is TRBV7-3, the J gene TRBJ2-3, with D hard to call. This CDR3 is built from 13 residues. Germline CDR1 SGHTA, CDR2 FQGTGA. V lost 2 bases to trimming and J lost 2 bases, with 5 bases between them. CDR3 region: CASSLALTDTQYF. The CDR3 DNA sequence: TGTGCCAGCAGCTTAGCGCTCACAGATACGCAGTATTTT.

This chain joins TRBV6-1 and TRBJ2-1, with TRBD1 as a possible D gene (5 bases). The CDR3 extends over 13 amino acids. Germline V gene data show CDR1 as MNHNS and CDR2 as SASEGT. Trimming cost V 8 bases and J 9 bases, with 17 bases left between them. The CDR3 protein is CASRSKGQGEQFF. Written as DNA, the CDR3 is TGTGCCAGCCGATCAAAGGGTCAGGGTGAGCAGTTCTTC.

As to this clone: Different DNA sequences within this sample yield the same CDR3. CDR3 bases: TGCAGTGCTCTAAACACTGAAGCTTTCTTT. Its translation: CSALNTEAFF. The chain is built from TRBV20-1 and TRBJ1-1; D remains unclear. CDR3 length: 10 residues. Trimming removed 5 bases at V and 2 bases at J, with 3 bases between. Germline assignment: CDR1 DFQATT and CDR2 SNEGSKA (reference sequence).

The chain recombines TRBV18 with TRBJ1-6, with a tentative D call TRBD1 (5 bases). Germline-derived CDR1 and CDR2 are KGHSH and LQKENI. The CDR3 is 14 amino acids. V lost 4 bases and J 5 bases, leaving 9 bases between the germline ends. The CDR3 nucleotides are TGTGCCAGCTCACAGGGGAACCATAATTCACCCCTCCACTTT. It yields the protein CASSQGNHNSPLHF.

The rearrangement links TRBV9 to TRBJ2-2; 10 bases agree with TRBD1. CDR1 SGDLS and CDR2 YYNGEE come from the germline V gene. Trimming took 3 bases from V and 3 from J; bases not matched to a gene: 11. The CDR3 runs 18 residues. In nucleotides, the CDR3 is TGTGCCAGCAGCGCGGCGCCGGGACAGGGGTTAGACACCGGGGAGCTGTTTTTT. This translates into CASSAAPGQGLDTGELFF.

The genes are TRBV6-1 and TRBJ1-5; perhaps TRBD1 as D (5 bases). The CDR3 sequence is 15 residues long. Between the trimmed V and J ends, which lost 2 bases and 0 bases, there was a span of 8 bases. Germline values: CDR1 MNHNS, CDR2 SASEGT. This CDR3 is CASSEIGGSNQPQHF. DNA for the CDR3: TGTGCCAGCAGTGAAATCGGGGGTAGCAATCAGCCCCAGCATTTT.

For this clone: An end of the junction differs from the germline gene, which may be a read error. This rearrangement joins TRBV13 to TRBJ2-1, with a tentative D call TRBD1 (5 bases). This CDR3 region has 16 residues. CDR1 and CDR2 from the germline V gene are PRHDT and FYEKMQ (reference sequence). The CDR3 sequence: CASSPARDNSYNEQLF. The CDR3, as DNA: TGTGCCAGCAGCCCGGCCAGGGATAACTCCTACAATGAGCAGCTCTTC. The full variable domain, rest sourced from reference TRBV13 and TRBJ2-1, is AAGVIQSPRHLIKEKRETATLKCYPIPRHDTVYWYQQGPGQDPQFLISFYEKMQSDKGSIPDRFSAQQFSDYHSELNMSSLELGDSALYFCASSPARDNSYNEQLFGPGTRLTVL.

The gene calls are TRBV10-3 and TRBJ1-2; no clear D gene. CDR3 length: 14 amino acids. Germline CDR1 is ENHRY and CDR2 is SYGVKD. Between the trimmed V and J ends, which lost 6 bases and 4 bases, there was a span of 15 bases. The CDR3 DNA follows: TGTGCCATCAGCTCTGAAGCAGCGAGCTATGGCTACACCTTC. As protein: CAISSEAASYGYTF.

CDR3 DNA sequence: TGTGCCAGCAGCCCAGACTACTACGAGCAGTACTTC. Its translation: CASSPDYYEQYF. The chain combines TRBV5-8 with TRBJ2-7; a possible D gene is TRBD2 (5 bases). Germline-derived CDR1 and CDR2 are SGHTS and YDEGEE. The CDR3 sequence is 12 residues long. V was clipped by 4 bases and J by 3 bases, with 8 bases between them.

The J gene is TRBJ2-7, the V gene TRBV28; 10 bases match TRBD1. CDR1 and CDR2 (germline): MDHEN, SYDVKM. This CDR3 spans 16 amino acids. With V trimmed by 7 bases and J by 5 bases, 14 bases remained unmatched. CDR3 nucleotides: TGTGCCAGCACTAGATTACCCGGGACAGGGGTGAACGAGCAGTACTTC. It encodes CASTRLPGTGVNEQYF.

The J gene is TRBJ2-2, the V gene TRBV5-1; 7 bases are a match to TRBD1. Germline loops: CDR1 SGHRS, CDR2 YFSETQ. Trimming cost V 4 bases and J 7 bases; bases outside gene matches: 4. The CDR3 runs 13 residues. The CDR3 is CASSLQGRGELFF. The CDR3 DNA reads TGCGCCAGCAGCCTACAGGGGCGCGGGGAGCTGTTTTTT.

The genes are TRBV5-1 and TRBJ2-6; the D gene is possibly TRBD1 (6 bases). Germline V gives CDR1 SGHRS, CDR2 YFSETQ. The CDR3 runs to 18 residues. The germline V and J ends were trimmed by 6 bases and 4 bases, with 23 bases remaining between them. CDR3 residues: CASTPSTGSPGGANVLTF. DNA for the CDR3: TGCGCCAGCACGCCCAGTACAGGGAGCCCGGGCGGGGCCAACGTCCTGACTTTC. The full variable domain, rest sourced from reference TRBV5-1 and TRBJ2-6, is KAGVTQTPRYLIKTRGQQVTLSCSPISGHRSVSWYQQTPGQGLQFLFEYFSETQRNKGNFPGRFSGRQFSNSRSEMNVSTLELGDSALYLCASTPSTGSPGGANVLTFGAGSRLTVL.

The chain employs TRBV2 and TRBJ1-1; 9 positions agree with TRBD1. CDR3 size: 13 residues. The V gene end was trimmed by 6 bases and the J gene end by 4 bases; junction bases not matched to a gene: 3. Germline V gives CDR1 SNHLY, CDR2 FYNNEI. CDR3 in amino acids: CASSDRGGTEAFF. The DNA of the CDR3 is TGTGCCAGCAGCGACAGGGGGGGCACTGAAGCTTTCTTT.